A selection of T cell receptor beta chains follows, all from one sample in a study of technical replicates of blood from a handful of donors. The assay was immunoSEQ multiplex PCR, and TCRdb's table has in-frame clones only and misses some. The sample contains about 94,000 clones, roughly 95% of which appear only once. Sample: T cells isolated from PBMCs. The receptors were gathered from a human donor in good health. Each CDR3 is given with its conserved first and last residue. The D gene is left open where the match is weak. The listing skips clone size in some rows; elsewhere it reads once, few, many or a size class.

clone size,CDR3 length,J gene,V gene,D gene,CDR3 protein,CDR3 DNA
.,15,TRBJ2-2,TRBV2,.,CASSEQGGNTGELFF,TGTGCCAGCAGTGAACAGGGTGGGAACACCGGGGAGCTGTTTTTT
.,16,TRBJ1-5,TRBV19,.,CASILSGVINNQPQHF,TGTGCCAGTATCTTAAGCGGGGTGATTAACAATCAGCCCCAGCATTTT
.,17,TRBJ2-1,TRBV7-9,TRBD2,CASSLGGVSGSRGEQFF,TGTGCCAGCAGCTTAGGGGGGGTTAGCGGGAGCCGAGGTGAGCAGTTCTTC
.,20,TRBJ2-7,TRBV28,TRBD2,CASSWRVLAALRPPRDEQYF,TGTGCCAGCAGTTGGCGCGTACTAGCGGCACTTCGACCTCCCCGGGACGAGCAGTACTTC
.,12,TRBJ1-1,TRBV7-8,.,CASSIEGTQAFF,TGTGCCAGCAGCATCGAGGGGACACAAGCTTTCTTT
.,13,TRBJ1-2,TRBV7-2,.,CASSFGRVDGYTF,TGTGCCAGCAGCTTCGGGCGGGTGGATGGCTACACCTTC
.,16,TRBJ2-7,TRBV27,TRBD2,CASSSGTSGGTYEQYF,TGTGCCAGCAGTTCCGGGACTAGCGGGGGAACCTACGAGCAGTACTTC
.,12,TRBJ2-1,TRBV27,.,CASSSEGLKYFF,TGTGCCAGCAGTTCCGAGGGTCTGAAGTATTTCTTC
.,15,TRBJ2-5,TRBV14,.,CASSQVLGVRETQYF,TGTGCCAGCAGCCAAGTACTCGGGGTTAGGGAGACCCAGTACTTC
.,14,TRBJ1-2,TRBV6-1,.,CASSPGGQNYGYTF,TGTGCCAGCAGCCCCGGCGGACAGAACTATGGCTACACCTTC
.,19,TRBJ2-2,TRBV7-3,.,CASSLREGGLHLNTGELFF,TGTGCCAGCAGCTTAAGGGAGGGGGGACTGCACCTTAACACCGGGGAGCTGTTTTTT
.,15,TRBJ1-5,TRBV5-1,TRBD1,CASSAGTGSNQPQHF,TGCGCCAGCAGCGCAGGGACAGGGAGCAATCAGCCCCAGCATTTT
.,17,TRBJ2-1,TRBV4-1,TRBD2,CASSQRLLAGAGGEQFF,TGCGCCAGCAGCCAACGGCTACTAGCGGGAGCAGGTGGTGAGCAGTTCTTC
.,16,TRBJ2-2,TRBV5-6,.,CASSDTPVGNTGELFF,TGTGCCAGCTCGGACACTCCCGTGGGGAACACCGGGGAGCTGTTTTTT
few,13,TRBJ2-3,TRBV5-4,.,CASSRAGTDTQYF,TGTGCCAGCAGCCGTGCAGGCACCGATACGCAGTATTTT
.,15,TRBJ1-1,TRBV5-4,.,CASSDIRTSLSEAFF,TGTGCCAGCAGTGATATACGGACTTCTCTATCTGAAGCTTTCTTT
.,14,TRBJ2-4,TRBV7-6,TRBD1,CASSLGQGVNIQYF,TGTGCCAGCAGCTTAGGACAGGGAGTAAACATTCAGTACTTC
.,15,TRBJ2-5,TRBV5-1,TRBD2,CASGLAGKNQETQYF,TGCGCCAGCGGCCTAGCGGGGAAAAACCAAGAGACCCAGTACTTC
.,14,TRBJ1-2,TRBV30,.,CACLYRAFNYGYTF,TGTGCCTGTCTTTACAGAGCATTTAACTATGGCTACACCTTC
once,13,TRBJ1-4,TRBV19,TRBD1,CASRGTGLEKLFF,TGTGCCAGTAGGGGGACAGGGCTGGAAAAACTGTTTTTT
.,16,TRBJ2-4,TRBV27,TRBD2,CASSLSASGLKNIQYF,TGTGCCAGCAGTTTATCAGCTAGCGGCCTAAAAAACATTCAGTACTTC
.,19,TRBJ1-1,TRBV4-2,TRBD1,CASSQEVGQGGFPSTEAFF,TGTGCCAGCAGCCAAGAAGTGGGACAGGGGGGATTTCCATCCACTGAAGCTTTCTTT
.,15,TRBJ2-1,TRBV12-5,.,CASGLKLGPGVEQFF,TGTGCTAGTGGTTTGAAATTGGGCCCAGGGGTCGAGCAGTTCTTC
few,15,TRBJ1-1,TRBV5-5,TRBD1,CASSSWTGMYTEAFF,TGTGCCAGCAGCTCTTGGACAGGGATGTACACTGAAGCTTTCTTT
.,14,TRBJ2-3,TRBV29-1,TRBD2,CSVATGRATDTQYF,TGCAGCGTCGCGACCGGGAGGGCCACAGATACGCAGTATTTT
.,16,TRBJ2-1,TRBV2,.,CASSSDGWRDYNEQFF,TGTGCCAGCAGCTCCGACGGGTGGCGGGACTACAATGAGCAGTTCTTC
.,14,TRBJ2-3,TRBV28,.,CASSPADQTDTQYF,TGTGCCAGCAGCCCAGCGGACCAGACAGATACGCAGTATTTT
.,14,TRBJ2-5,TRBV14,.,CASSQGRGRETQYF,TGTGCCAGCAGCCAAGGGCGGGGTAGGGAGACCCAGTACTTC
.,16,TRBJ2-7,TRBV7-8,TRBD2,CASSKPGTSGTYEQYF,TGTGCCAGTTCAAAACCAGGGACTAGCGGAACCTACGAGCAGTACTTC
.,18,TRBJ1-3,TRBV7-9,TRBD1,CASSLGWDSPDSGNTIYF,TGTGCCAGCAGCTTAGGTTGGGACAGCCCGGACTCTGGAAACACCATATATTTT
.,18,TRBJ1-2,TRBV5-1,TRBD1,CASSSNPGQGAPPLGYTF,TGCGCCAGCAGCTCCAACCCGGGACAGGGGGCCCCCCCTCTTGGCTACACCTTC
.,14,TRBJ1-3,TRBV6-1,.,CASSAGISGNTIYF,TGTGCCAGCAGTGCGGGGATCTCTGGAAACACCATATATTTT
.,15,TRBJ1-2,TRBV5-8,.,CASSLGSRDARGYTF,TGTGCCAGCAGCTTGGGGAGCAGGGATGCCCGTGGCTACACCTTC
.,15,TRBJ2-3,TRBV28,.,CASSFGGSGTDTQYF,TGTGCCAGCAGTTTCGGAGGGAGCGGCACAGATACGCAGTATTTT
.,15,TRBJ2-7,TRBV18,TRBD2,CASSPGLAGAEEQYF,TGTGCCAGCTCACCCGGACTAGCGGGGGCAGAGGAGCAGTACTTC
once,12,TRBJ1-4,TRBV6-1,.,CGCGAHGEKLFF,TGTGGATGTGGGGCCCACGGGGAAAAACTGTTTTTT
.,15,TRBJ2-4,TRBV7-2,.,CASSFITVAKNIQYF,TGTGCCAGCAGCTTTATCACGGTAGCCAAAAACATTCAGTACTTC
.,11,TRBJ2-1,TRBV28,.,CASTEYNEQFF,TGTGCCAGCACCGAGTACAATGAGCAGTTCTTC
.,14,TRBJ2-5,TRBV5-6,.,CASSWAQGAETQYF,TGTGCCAGCAGCTGGGCACAGGGCGCGGAGACCCAGTACTTC
.,13,TRBJ1-4,TRBV12-5,.,CASGREENEKLFF,TGTGCTAGTGGTAGAGAGGAAAATGAAAAACTGTTTTTT
.,15,TRBJ2-3,TRBV5-1,TRBD2,CASSSGTSASYTQYF,TGCGCCAGCAGCTCTGGGACTAGCGCCTCTTATACGCAGTATTTT
.,14,TRBJ1-1,TRBV19,.,CASTPPGLRTEAFF,TGTGCCAGTACCCCTCCGGGACTTCGAACTGAAGCTTTCTTT
.,15,TRBJ1-5,TRBV7-2,TRBD1,CASSPRDRSRGPQHF,TGTGCCAGCAGCCCCCGGGACAGGAGCCGGGGGCCCCAGCATTTT
.,15,TRBJ2-1,TRBV6-4,.,CASSDPTGSHNEQFF,TGTGCCAGCAGTGACCCCACAGGGAGCCACAATGAGCAGTTCTTC
few,11,TRBJ1-1,TRBV20-1,.,CSAIGGAEAFF,TGCAGTGCCATCGGAGGAGCTGAAGCTTTCTTT
.,14,TRBJ2-3,TRBV30,.,CAWSLGVLTDTQYF,TGTGCCTGGAGTTTAGGAGTGCTTACAGATACGCAGTATTTT
.,14,TRBJ1-1,TRBV9,.,CASSVGGWNTEAFF,TGTGCCAGCAGCGTAGGGGGCTGGAACACTGAAGCTTTCTTT
.,18,TRBJ1-5,TRBV21-1,.,CASSKRREGRNSNQPQHF,TGTGCCAGCAGCAAAAGGAGGGAGGGCAGGAACTCGAATCAGCCCCAGCATTTT
.,15,TRBJ2-7,TRBV5-5,.,CASSLGGLPPYEQYF,TGTGCCAGCAGCTTGGGAGGACTACCTCCCTACGAGCAGTACTTC
.,18,TRBJ2-3,TRBV7-9,.,CASSFVSSDFRPRWAQYF,TGTGCCAGCAGCTTTGTCAGTTCGGACTTTCGCCCCCGATGGGCGCAGTATTTT
.,13,TRBJ2-1,TRBV6-5,.,CASSTDSGNEQFF,TGTGCCAGCAGCACTGATAGCGGCAATGAGCAGTTCTTC
.,16,TRBJ1-5,TRBV4-1,.,CASSQGGGSLNQPQHF,TGCGCCAGCAGCCAAGGGGGCGGTTCTTTGAATCAGCCCCAGCATTTT
.,16,TRBJ2-6,TRBV7-8,.,CASSLLVRGGANVLTF,TGTGCCAGCAGCTTATTAGTGCGAGGGGGGGCCAACGTCCTGACTTTC
.,15,TRBJ2-1,TRBV5-1,TRBD2,CASTRYSGVYDEQFF,TGCGCCAGCACCAGATATAGCGGGGTTTACGATGAGCAGTTCTTC
.,15,TRBJ2-1,TRBV5-1,TRBD2,CASSWGGKGPSEQFF,TGCGCCAGCAGCTGGGGGGGGAAGGGGCCCAGCGAGCAGTTCTTC
.,17,TRBJ1-4,TRBV19,TRBD1,CASSDSGQGFPNEKLFF,TGTGCCAGTAGTGATTCGGGACAGGGGTTCCCTAATGAAAAACTGTTTTTT
.,13,TRBJ2-7,TRBV7-6,.,CASTPESSYEQYF,TGTGCCAGCACCCCTGAGAGCTCCTACGAGCAGTACTTC
.,17,TRBJ1-2,TRBV2,.,CASSEARGGTTNYGYTF,TGTGCCAGCAGTGAAGCGCGGGGGGGAACAACCAACTATGGCTACACCTTC
.,22,TRBJ1-5,TRBV5-1,TRBD1,CASSLAQAGTEINPPRNQPQHF,TGCGCCAGCAGCTTGGCACAAGCCGGGACAGAGATAAATCCTCCACGCAATCAGCCCCAGCATTTT
.,14,TRBJ1-1,TRBV5-1,.,CASSLAGGGSEAFF,TGCGCCAGCAGCTTGGCGGGAGGGGGGTCTGAAGCTTTCTTT